Shown below are 28 T cell receptor beta chains from a single sample sequenced in a study of identical twins (dated by TCRdb to 2016 to 2017). Library preparation employed 5' RACE. Reads for this sample came from an Illumina HiSeq 2000. The raw public reads went through TCRdb reprocessing: fastp at Q25, MiXCR clone calling, in-frame beta chains kept. Here each entry gathers all rows of one CDR3 protein and keeps the most common genes and DNA. This sample has about 890,000 distinct CDR3 sequences in its table, and around an eighth of those were observed once. The top ten hold around 1.6% of the sample. This sample also belongs to another study, concerning yellow fever vaccine responses in identical twins.

Sequenced: PBMCs. Source of these receptors: a young woman in good health.

The chain joins TRBV23-1 to TRBJ1-2; no reliable D call. TRBV23-1 is an ORF for which the function is uncertain. Trimming stripped 2 bases from V and 0 bases from J, with 10 bases between. This CDR3 is built from 15 residues. The CDR3 DNA sequence: TGCGCCAGCAGTCAAGAAGGAAAACCTAACTATGGCTACACCTTC. This sequence encodes CASSQEGKPNYGYTF.

The table lists this clonotype with a few counts. This chain uses TRBV6-1 with TRBJ1-1; D call uncertain. CDR1 and CDR2 (germline): MNHNS, SASEGT. V was trimmed by 0 bases and J by 6 bases, leaving 17 bases between them. This CDR3 spans 16 amino acids. The CDR3 DNA sequence: TGTGCCAGCAGTGAAGCTACGGAACAAAATCTCGCTGAAGCTTTCTTT. Residues: CASSEATEQNLAEAFF.

Many counts were recorded for this clonotype. The V gene is TRBV10-2, the J gene TRBJ1-1; perhaps TRBD1 as D (6 bases). The V end was cut by 8 bases, the J end by 1 base, with 14 bases between. Germline CDR1 reads WSHSY; CDR2 reads SAAADI. The CDR3 length is 14 residues. The CDR3: CASGRRGGNTEAFF. CDR3 in DNA: TGCGCCAGCGGCCGAAGGGGGGGGAACACTGAAGCTTTCTTT.

The chain combines TRBV28 with TRBJ2-1; D gene unclear. CDR1 is MDHEN and CDR2 is SYDVKM in the germline V gene. V lost 3 bases to trimming and J lost 5 bases, with 14 bases between them. This CDR3 is 15 amino acids long. Here the CDR3 DNA reads TGTGCCAGCAGTTTCGACCAAGCCCGAGACAATGAGCAGTTCTTC. It is translated as CASSFDQARDNEQFF. The entire variable domain, with the rest obtained from reference TRBV28 and TRBJ2-1, is as follows: DVKVTQSSRYLVKRTGEKVFLECVQDMDHENMFWYRQDPGLGLRLIYFSYDVKMKEKGDIPEGYSVSREKKERFSLILESASTNQTSMYLCASSFDQARDNEQFFGPGTRLTVL.

The chain joins TRBV6-1 to TRBJ2-1, with 8 positions matching TRBD1. CDR1 is MNHNS and CDR2 is SASEGT in the germline V gene. The V and J ends lost 1 base and 7 bases, in that order; junction bases with no gene match: 6. This CDR3 spans 15 amino acids. The CDR3 DNA is TGTGCCAGCAGTGAAGGCGACAGGGGTCGAAATGAGCAGTTCTTC. This codes for CASSEGDRGRNEQFF.

This clonotype was counted only a few times. The chain couples TRBV2 to TRBJ2-1, with 11 bases identical to TRBD2. CDR1 is SNHLY, CDR2 FYNNEI, per germline. CDR3 length: 20 amino acids. J lost 6 bases, V lost 1 base, and 17 bases had no gene match. CDR3 in DNA: TGTGCCAGCAGTGAAGGTAGGGCAACTAGCGGGAGTGGAGTCCGCAATGAGCAGTTCTTC. Translating it yields CASSEGRATSGSGVRNEQFF.

The genes are TRBV20-1 and TRBJ2-4; 9 bases match TRBD1. Germline loops: CDR1 DFQATT, CDR2 SNEGSKA (reference sequence). V was clipped by 3 bases and J by 7 bases; unmatched bases: 7. The CDR3 spans 14 residues. This CDR3 is CSARGPGQGNIQYF. CDR3 nucleotide sequence: TGCAGTGCTAGGGGTCCGGGACAGGGCAACATTCAGTACTTC.

The chain combines TRBV10-3 with TRBJ2-1; D may be TRBD2 (5 bases). The V gene lost 3 bases and the J gene lost 7 bases, with 13 bases spanning the gap. The CDR3 is 14 residues long. In germline, CDR1 is ENHRY, CDR2 SYGVKD. The CDR3 nucleotides are TGTGCCATCAGTGAAGATGGGAGAGGGAATGAGCAGTTCTTC. The encoded protein is CAISEDGRGNEQFF.

This clonotype was seen more than once but under ten times. V and J are TRBV9 and TRBJ2-2, with D perhaps matching TRBD2 (5 bases). The CDR3 covers 17 residues. V shed 2 bases and J shed 0 bases, with 14 bases lying between them. Germline-derived CDR1 and CDR2 are SGDLS and YYNGEE. The DNA for the CDR3 is TGTGCCAGCAGCGTGAGAAGTGCGGGCCCGAACACCGGGGAGCTGTTTTTT. Residues: CASSVRSAGPNTGELFF.

V usage is TRBV10-3 and J usage is TRBJ2-1; no firm D call. The CDR3 has 14 residues. Germline lookup yields CDR1 ENHRY and CDR2 SYGVKD. With 1 base removed from V and 1 base from J, the gap between germline ends came to 5 bases. CDR3 sequence (DNA): TGTGCCATCAGTGAGTTCGGTTCCTACAATGAGCAGTTCTTC. It encodes CAISEFGSYNEQFF.

This clonotype was picked up many times. For the CDR3, the DNA is TGTGCCAGCAGTTTACTTTCTTCGGACCTATGGGACCACTTTAAGGATGAGCAGTTCTTC. Its protein product is CASSLLSSDLWDHFKDEQFF. The chain employs TRBV27 and TRBJ2-1; D assignment may be TRBD1 or TRBD2 (5 bases each). Germline CDR1 is MNHEY and CDR2 is SMNVEV (reference sequence). V was cut by 2 bases and J by 8 bases, with 31 bases left in between. The CDR3 runs 20 residues.

This clonotype came up many times. The V and J genes are TRBV20-1 and TRBJ2-7; weak D call: TRBD2 (6 bases). CDR1 is DFQATT and CDR2 is SNEGSKA in the germline V gene (reference sequence). V lost 6 bases and J 1 base, leaving 16 bases between the germline ends. CDR3 size: 14 residues. The DNA of the CDR3 is TGCAGTGCCGGACGGGATGGGGGGTCCTACGAGCAGTACGTC. Encoded protein: CSAGRDGGSYEQYV.

The V and J genes are TRBV5-1 and TRBJ2-5; TRBD2 might be the D (6 bases). V gave up 1 base and J gave up 3 bases, with 10 bases separating them. CDR3 length equals 14 residues. In germline, CDR1 is SGHRS, CDR2 YFSETQ. CDR3 sequence reads: CASSLFTGEETQYF. The CDR3 region has the DNA TGCGCCAGCAGCTTGTTCACGGGGGAAGAGACCCAGTACTTC.

The rearrangement joins TRBV6-2 or TRBV6-3 to TRBJ2-1, with D possibly called TRBD1 or TRBD2 (5 bases each). Trimming shortened V by 6 bases and J by 3 bases, and 15 bases separated the two germline ends. Germline V gene sequence: CDR1 MNHEY, CDR2 SVGEGT. The CDR3 is 15 residues long. The CDR3 DNA reads as TGTGCCAGCAGCGGGCCCGGGACCTACTACAATGAGCAGTTCTTC. Its protein is CASSGPGTYYNEQFF.

This clonotype was observed a handful of times. The chain is built from TRBV5-1 and TRBJ1-1; D unresolved. Trimming took 7 bases from V and 2 from J, leaving 15 bases between them. This CDR3 comprises 14 residues. CDR1 and CDR2 (germline): SGHRS, YFSETQ. CDR3 DNA sequence: TGCGCCAGCTCCCTTGGGGAGATTAACACTGAAGCTTTCTTT. Translation: CASSLGEINTEAFF.

The rearrangement joins TRBV6-5 to TRBJ1-5; D ambiguous. V was cut by 2 bases and J by 3 bases, with 11 bases left in between. The CDR3 extends over 15 amino acids. Germline CDR1 reads MNHEY; CDR2 reads SVGAGI. CDR3 region: CASSYTEPNNQPQHF. The CDR3 DNA follows: TGTGCCAGCAGTTACACAGAACCCAACAATCAGCCCCAGCATTTT.

V gene TRBV5-5 combines with J gene TRBJ1-4; 7 bases are a match to TRBD1. Germline V gives CDR1 SGHKS, CDR2 YYEKEE (reference sequence). CDR3 length equals 14 residues. Trimming took 4 bases from V and 4 from J; bases not matched to a gene: 4. In DNA form, the CDR3 reads TGTGCCAGCAGCCCCACAGGGGTTAATGAAAAACTGTTTTTT. This gives the protein CASSPTGVNEKLFF.

This clonotype has just a few counts. The chain recombines TRBV25-1 with TRBJ2-1, with 10 bases matching TRBD1. Germline CDR1 reads MGHDK; CDR2 reads SYGVNS. After removal of 7 bases from V and 8 bases from J, the junction contained 14 bases not matched to a gene. The CDR3 extends over 16 amino acids. In DNA, the CDR3 is TGTGCCAGCAAACTTTCTCCGGGACAGGGGCCCGATGAGCAGTTCTTC. Translating it yields CASKLSPGQGPDEQFF.

There are a few counts of this clonotype. In DNA, the CDR3 is TGTGCCACCAGTACGGGACTAGCGCACTCCTACGAGCAGTACTTC. Translating gives CATSTGLAHSYEQYF. V gene TRBV24-1 combines with J gene TRBJ2-7; TRBD2 agrees at 10 bases. The CDR3 spans 15 residues. Germline V gives CDR1 KGHDR, CDR2 SFDVKD. Germline trimming cut 6 bases from V and 0 bases from J; bases unmatched to any gene: 4.

This clonotype was detected ten times or more. J is TRBJ2-2 and V is TRBV6-1; 7 bases line up with TRBD1. The V gene's germline CDR1 is MNHNS and CDR2 SASEGT. J gave up 6 bases and V 8 bases, and 6 bases lay outside the gene matches. The CDR3 spans 13 residues. This CDR3 reads CASWTGGPGELFF. CDR3 nucleotides: TGTGCCAGCTGGACAGGAGGCCCCGGGGAGCTGTTTTTT.

The chain has TRBV9 and TRBJ2-2; D possibly corresponds to TRBD2 (6 bases). The germline V gene encodes CDR1 SGDLS and CDR2 YYNGEE. CDR3 length: 15 residues. The V gene lost 3 bases and the J gene lost 3 bases, with 12 bases spanning the gap. CDR3 DNA: TGTGCCAGCAGCGAGGGGACTCTGGACACCGGGGAGCTGTTTTTT. Protein sequence: CASSEGTLDTGELFF. Filled out from reference TRBV9 and TRBJ2-2, the complete variable domain reads DSGVTQTPKHLITATGQRVTLRCSPRSGDLSVYWYQQSLDQGLQFLIQYYNGEERAKGNILERFSAQQFPDLHSELNLSSLELGDSALYFCASSEGTLDTGELFFGEGSRLTVL.

This clonotype has more than one count but fewer than ten. This chain links TRBV5-1 with TRBJ2-5; maybe TRBD1 (6 bases). Germline CDR1 is SGHRS and CDR2 is YFSETQ. Trimming removed 1 base from V and 6 bases from J, with 10 bases in between. The CDR3 runs 13 residues. The CDR3 nucleotides read TGCGCCAGCAGCTTGCTGACAGGTCAGACCCAGTACTTC. Amino acid sequence: CASSLLTGQTQYF.

This clonotype was detected only a few times. The CDR3 is CASSPGRTNYGYTF. CDR3 DNA sequence: TGCGCCAGCAGCCCGGGACGGACCAACTATGGCTACACCTTC. The genes are TRBV5-1 and TRBJ1-2; a possible D gene is TRBD1 (5 bases). V gave up 4 bases and J gave up 2 bases, with 12 bases separating them. CDR1 is SGHRS and CDR2 is YFSETQ in the germline V gene. The CDR3 has 14 residues.

This clonotype was seen more than once but under ten times. The rearrangement uses TRBV5-1 and TRBJ1-1, with TRBD1 matching over 7 bases. V gave up 4 bases and J gave up 0 bases; unmatched junction bases: 3. The CDR3 totals 14 residues. Germline values: CDR1 SGHRS, CDR2 YFSETQ. CDR3 nucleotides: TGCGCCAGCAGCGGGACAGTCCTGAACACTGAAGCTTTCTTT. Protein sequence: CASSGTVLNTEAFF. The full variable domain, in which reference TRBV5-1 and TRBJ1-1 provide the parts outside the CDR3, is KAGVTQTPRYLIKTRGQQVTLSCSPISGHRSVSWYQQTPGQGLQFLFEYFSETQRNKGNFPGRFSGRQFSNSRSEMNVSTLELGDSALYLCASSGTVLNTEAFFGQGTRLTVV.

This clonotype came up a few times. J is TRBJ2-7 and V is TRBV11-2, with TRBD2 matching 10 bases. The trim removed 5 bases at V and 3 bases at J, leaving 4 bases unmatched. Germline V CDR1 and CDR2: SGHAT, FQNNGV. The CDR3 has 14 amino acids. As DNA, the CDR3 is TGTGCCAGCAGCGTAGCGGGGGGTCACTACGAGCAGTACGTC. It specifies CASSVAGGHYEQYV.

The chain has TRBV28 and TRBJ2-6; the D gene is possibly TRBD1 (5 bases). Between the trimmed V and J ends, which lost 3 bases and 2 bases, there was a span of 17 bases. The CDR3 spans 18 residues. The germline V gene has CDR1 MDHEN and CDR2 SYDVKM. The CDR3 sequence: CASSLIGQKRPGANVLTF. DNA for the CDR3: TGTGCCAGCAGTTTGATTGGACAAAAAAGGCCTGGGGCCAACGTCCTGACTTTC.

This clonotype was counted only a few times. The chain recombines TRBV28 with TRBJ1-1; D is undetermined. V lost 5 bases, J lost 9 bases, and 10 bases lay in between. Germline-derived CDR1 and CDR2 are MDHEN and SYDVKM. The CDR3 has 11 residues. DNA of the CDR3: TGTGCCAGCAGTCGGGATTACCAAGCTTTCTTT. Translated: CASSRDYQAFF. Based on the CDR3 plus reference TRBV28 and TRBJ1-1, the full variable domain is DVKVTQSSRYLVKRTGEKVFLECVQDMDHENMFWYRQDPGLGLRLIYFSYDVKMKEKGDIPEGYSVSREKKERFSLILESASTNQTSMYLCASSRDYQAFFGQGTRLTVV.

This clonotype was found a few times. DNA for the CDR3: TGTGCCAGCAGCTTAGTCTCCATTTACAATGAGCAGTTCTTC. Its translation is CASSLVSIYNEQFF. The chain joins TRBV7-2 to TRBJ2-1; D not certain. The V gene lost 1 base and the J gene lost 4 bases, with 8 bases spanning the gap. Germline CDR1 SGHTA, CDR2 FQGNSA. This CDR3 has 14 residues.